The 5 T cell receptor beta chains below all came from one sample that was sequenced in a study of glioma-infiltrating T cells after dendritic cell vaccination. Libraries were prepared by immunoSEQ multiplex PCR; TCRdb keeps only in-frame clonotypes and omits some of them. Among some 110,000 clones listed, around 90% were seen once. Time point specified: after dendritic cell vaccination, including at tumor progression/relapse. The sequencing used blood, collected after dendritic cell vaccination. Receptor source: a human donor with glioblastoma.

The CDR3 nucleotides read TGTGCCAGCAGAGCCGATCGGAGCAATCAGCCCCAGCATTTT. It translates to CASRADRSNQPQHF. The chain joins TRBV2 to TRBJ1-5; D not resolved. Germline lookup yields CDR1 SNHLY and CDR2 FYNNEI. Trimming pared 6 bases from V and 1 base from J, leaving 10 bases between. The CDR3 runs 14 residues. The entire variable domain, with the rest obtained from reference TRBV2 and TRBJ1-5, is as follows: EPEVTQTPSHQVTQMGQEVILRCVPISNHLYFYWYRQILGQKVEFLVSFYNNEISEKSEIFDDQFSVERPDGSNFTLKIRSTKLEDSAMYFCASRADRSNQPQHFGDGTRLSIL.

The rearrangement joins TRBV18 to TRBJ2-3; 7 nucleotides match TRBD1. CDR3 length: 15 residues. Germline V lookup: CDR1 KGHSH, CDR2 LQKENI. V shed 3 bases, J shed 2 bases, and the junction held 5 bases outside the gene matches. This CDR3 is CASSPQTGITDTQYF. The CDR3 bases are TGTGCCAGCTCACCTCAGACAGGGATCACAGATACGCAGTATTTT. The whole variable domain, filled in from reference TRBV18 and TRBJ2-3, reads NAGVMQNPRHLVRRRGQEARLRCSPMKGHSHVYWYRQLPEEGLKFMVYLQKENIIDESGMPKERFSAEFPKEGPSILRIQQVVRGDSAAYFCASSPQTGITDTQYFGPGTRLTVL.

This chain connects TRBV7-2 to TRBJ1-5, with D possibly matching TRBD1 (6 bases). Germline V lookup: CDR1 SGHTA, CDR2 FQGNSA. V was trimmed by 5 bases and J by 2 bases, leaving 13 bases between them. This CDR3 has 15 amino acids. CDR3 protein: CASSLTGGGNQPQHF. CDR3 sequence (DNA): TGTGCCAGCAGCCTGACAGGAGGTGGCAATCAGCCCCAGCATTTT.

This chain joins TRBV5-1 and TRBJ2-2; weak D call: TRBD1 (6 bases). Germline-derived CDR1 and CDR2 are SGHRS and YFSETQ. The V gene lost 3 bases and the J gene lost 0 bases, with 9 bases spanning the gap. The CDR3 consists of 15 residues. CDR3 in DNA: TGCGCCAGCAGCTCTGGGACACCGAACACCGGGGAGCTGTTTTTT. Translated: CASSSGTPNTGELFF.

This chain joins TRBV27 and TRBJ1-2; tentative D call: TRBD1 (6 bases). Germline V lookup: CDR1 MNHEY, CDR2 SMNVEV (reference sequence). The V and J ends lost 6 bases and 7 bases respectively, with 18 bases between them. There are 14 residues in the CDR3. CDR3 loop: CASRTEAGAGGYTF. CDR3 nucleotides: TGTGCCAGCAGGACCGAGGCGGGGGCGGGTGGCTACACCTTC.